This T cell receptor beta chain emerged from a study of blood T cell repertoires in COVID-19. Across the study: From the United States, Italy and Spain came samples of acute and convalescent COVID-19.

Participants were aged about 18 to 100 years, lived in some 23 US areas, and enrolled virtually. CDR1 SGHTA and CDR2 FQGNSA come from the germline V gene. V dropped 5 bases and J dropped 4; count of bases not matched to a gene: 9. The CDR3 has 16 amino acids. Sequenced by immunoSEQ multiplex PCR; TCRdb stores in-frame clones only, minus some. Of 200,000 to 250,000 clones listed, around 91% are singletons. The chain employs TRBV7-2 and TRBJ1-5, with 9 positions matching TRBD1. This clonotype was sampled from a man aged 30 to 39 who had been exposed to COVID-19. The sequenced material came from PBMCs or T cells enriched from blood (not recorded which). The CDR3 here is CASSVTGTGWNQPQHF. The CDR3 bases are TGTGCCAGCAGCGTTACCGGGACAGGGTGGAATCAGCCCCAGCATTTT.